The clone carrying this T cell receptor beta chain was picked up many times. Its matching antigen is unknown. The data were obtained in a study of T cells in Graves' hyperthyroidism and ophthalmopathy. CDR3 length: 13 residues. With 4 bases removed from V and 1 base from J, the gap between germline ends came to 7 bases. Germline lookup yields CDR1 MNHNS and CDR2 SASEGT. In making diagnoses, clinical symptoms, serum thyroxine and TRAb, thyroid ultrasound and orbital computed tomography were all used. Points from the study as a whole: Clonotypes that were expanded in thyroid above 0.001 mostly appeared in blood too.

Amplification of TCR beta CDR3 regions was performed using RNA transcripts as template. Using the HTBI primer set, a first-round RT-PCR was run on the TCR CDR3. One entry per CDR3 protein, called by TCRdb with MiXCR from the multiplex PCR reads. The sample gives a few hundred thousand distinct CDR3 sequences, approximately 49% of which show up once; about 40% is in the top ten. The V call is TRBV6-1, the J call TRBJ1-1; D is uncertain. This receptor was taken from an adult woman with Graves' disease, either hyperthyroidism or ophthalmopathy (not recorded which). The material sequenced was peripheral blood or thyroid tissue (not recorded which). CDR3 sequence: CASSVLANTEAFF. The CDR3 DNA reads as TGTGCCAGCAGTGTACTAGCGAACACTGAAGCTTTCTTT.